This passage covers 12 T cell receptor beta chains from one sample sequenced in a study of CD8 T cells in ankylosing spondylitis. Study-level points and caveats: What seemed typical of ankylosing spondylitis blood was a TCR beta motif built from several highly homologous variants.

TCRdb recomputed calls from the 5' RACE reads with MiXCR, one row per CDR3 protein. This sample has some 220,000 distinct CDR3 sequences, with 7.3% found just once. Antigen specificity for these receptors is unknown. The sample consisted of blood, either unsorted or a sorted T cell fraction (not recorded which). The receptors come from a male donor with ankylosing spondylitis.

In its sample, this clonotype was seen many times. The CDR3 nucleotides read TGTGCCAGCAGCTTGGACAGGGTCGGTGGCTACACCTTC. It translates to CASSLDRVGGYTF. The rearrangement joins TRBV7-9 to TRBJ1-2; 8 bases fit TRBD1. Germline V gene lookup returns CDR1 SEHNR and CDR2 FQNEAQ (reference sequence). This CDR3 spans 13 amino acids. The ends lost 3 bases at V and 7 bases at J; junction bases unmatched: 4. The whole variable domain, filled in from reference TRBV7-9 and TRBJ1-2, reads DTGVSQNPRHKITKRGQNVTFRCDPISEHNRLYWYRQTLGQGPEFLTYFQNEAQLEKSRLLSDRFSAERPKGSFSTLEIQRTEQGDSAMYLCASSLDRVGGYTFGSGTRLTVV.

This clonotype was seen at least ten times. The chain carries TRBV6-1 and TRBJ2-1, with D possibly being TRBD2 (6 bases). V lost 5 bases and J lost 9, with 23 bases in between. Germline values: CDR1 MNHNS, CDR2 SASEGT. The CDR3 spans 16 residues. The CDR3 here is CASSQSIQRAVIEQFF. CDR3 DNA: TGTGCCAGCAGTCAATCCATCCAGCGGGCGGTCATTGAGCAGTTCTTC.

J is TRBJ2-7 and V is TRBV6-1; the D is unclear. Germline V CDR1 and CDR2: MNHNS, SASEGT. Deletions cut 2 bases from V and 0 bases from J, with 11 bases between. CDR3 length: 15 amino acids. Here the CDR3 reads CASSETPGDSYEQYF. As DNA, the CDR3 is TGTGCCAGCAGTGAAACCCCGGGCGACTCCTACGAGCAGTACTTC.

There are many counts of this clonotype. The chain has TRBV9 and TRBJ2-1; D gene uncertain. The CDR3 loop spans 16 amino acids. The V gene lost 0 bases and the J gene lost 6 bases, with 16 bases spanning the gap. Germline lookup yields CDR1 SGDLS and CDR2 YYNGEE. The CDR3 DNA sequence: TGTGCCAGCAGCGTAGGTTACGCCTCACGCGTCAATGAGCAGTTCTTC. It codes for CASSVGYASRVNEQFF.

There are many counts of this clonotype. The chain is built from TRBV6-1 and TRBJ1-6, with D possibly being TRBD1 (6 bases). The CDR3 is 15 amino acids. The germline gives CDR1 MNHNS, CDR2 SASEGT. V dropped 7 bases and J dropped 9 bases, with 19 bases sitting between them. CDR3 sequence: CASTPRTGLTSPLHF. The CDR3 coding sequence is TGTGCCAGCACCCCACGAACAGGGCTCACTTCACCCCTCCACTTT.

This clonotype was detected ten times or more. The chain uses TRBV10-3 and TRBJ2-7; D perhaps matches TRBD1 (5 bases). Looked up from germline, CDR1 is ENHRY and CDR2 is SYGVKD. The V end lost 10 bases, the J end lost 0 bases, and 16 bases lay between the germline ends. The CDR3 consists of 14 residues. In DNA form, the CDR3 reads TGTGCCACCAGGTTGGACACCAACTCCTACGAGCAGTACTTC. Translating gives CATRLDTNSYEQYF.

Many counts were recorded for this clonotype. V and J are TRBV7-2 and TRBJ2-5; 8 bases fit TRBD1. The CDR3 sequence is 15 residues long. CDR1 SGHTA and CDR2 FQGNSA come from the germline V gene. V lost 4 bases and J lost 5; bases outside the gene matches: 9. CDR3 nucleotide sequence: TGTGCCAGCAGCTACCACAGGGGGAGAGGGGAGACCCAGTACTTC. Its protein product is CASSYHRGRGETQYF.

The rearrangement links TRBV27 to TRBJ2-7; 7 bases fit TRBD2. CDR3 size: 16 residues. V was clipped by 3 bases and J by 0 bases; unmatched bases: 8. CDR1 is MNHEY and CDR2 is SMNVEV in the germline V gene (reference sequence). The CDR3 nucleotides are TGTGCCAGCAGTTTTTCTAGCGGACCGTACTCCTACGAGCAGTACTTC. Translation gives CASSFSSGPYSYEQYF.

This CDR3 reads CASSLGANTDTQYF. The CDR3 DNA reads TGTGCCAGCAGCTTGGGAGCGAATACAGATACGCAGTATTTT. V is TRBV5-6 and J is TRBJ2-3; no clear D. Germline V gives CDR1 SGHDT, CDR2 YYEEEE. There are 14 residues in the CDR3. V dropped 0 bases and J dropped 3 bases, with 8 bases sitting between them.

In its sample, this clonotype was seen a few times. This CDR3 is CATSDTSYEQYF. DNA of the CDR3: TGTGCCACTTCGGACACCTCCTACGAGCAGTACTTC. The rearrangement links TRBV19 to TRBJ2-7, with a possible D match to TRBD1 (5 bases). From germline, CDR1 is LNHDA and CDR2 SQIVND (reference sequence). CDR3 length: 12 amino acids. With 10 bases removed from V and 0 bases from J, the gap between germline ends came to 10 bases.

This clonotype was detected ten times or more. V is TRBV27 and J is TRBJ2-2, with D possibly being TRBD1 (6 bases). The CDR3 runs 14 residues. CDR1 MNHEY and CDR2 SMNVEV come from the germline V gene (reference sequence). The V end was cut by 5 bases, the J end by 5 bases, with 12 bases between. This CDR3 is CASSITRGTGELFF. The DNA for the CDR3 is TGTGCCAGCAGTATTACCAGGGGAACCGGGGAGCTGTTTTTT.

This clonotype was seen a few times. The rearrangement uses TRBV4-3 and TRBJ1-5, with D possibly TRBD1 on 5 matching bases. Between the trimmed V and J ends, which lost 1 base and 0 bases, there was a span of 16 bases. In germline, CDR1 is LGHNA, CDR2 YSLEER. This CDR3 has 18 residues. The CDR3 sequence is CASSQGPPGGYSNQPQHF. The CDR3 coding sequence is TGCGCCAGCAGCCAAGGACCCCCCGGGGGGTATAGCAATCAGCCCCAGCATTTT.